This T cell receptor (beta chain) was profiled in a study of shared clonotypes between healthy human individuals. About the study: A donor's plate count was three for CD4 naive and three for CD4 memory; CD8 naive had two and CD8 memory one. Whole-study results and caveats: The naive CD4 repertoires of four donors were compared, and approximately 5% of clonotypes were shared. Shared clonotypes across all four donors exceeded non-shared ones in generation probability.

The CDR3 is 15 residues long. V shed 0 bases and J shed 2 bases, with 11 bases lying between them. Germline lookup yields CDR1 SGHRS and CDR2 YFSETQ. On this clone: What it recognizes is unknown.

Authors' processing steps: There were no quality scores in the junction-only immunoSEQ sequences, so filtering differed. The assay was immunoSEQ multiplex PCR, and TCRdb's table has in-frame clones only and misses some. V, J and clone size derive from that table, while D and trimming were established from the DNA sequence. The profile shows around 2.5 million clones, 80% to 95% of them singletons. This receptor was identified in a man in his late teens or twenties in good health. Some clones in this sample may be carry-over from other donors' samples. Source material: naive CD4+ T cells from PBMCs. As to subset: CD45RA+ positively selected. The chain has TRBV5-1 and TRBJ2-5; D gene unclear. CDR3 in amino acids: CASSLGSANQETQYF. The CDR3, as DNA: TGCGCCAGCAGCTTGGGCAGTGCTAATCAAGAGACCCAGTACTTC.